The present T cell receptor beta chain was sequenced within a study of blood T cell repertoires in COVID-19. The overall study: Spain, Italy and the United States supplied samples that represented acute and convalescent COVID-19. From T cells, B-cell-depleted T cells, or PBMCs came the material, which was cDNA or gDNA.

Concerning this clone: Other nucleotide sequences in the sample specify the same CDR3.

The CDR3 extends over 15 amino acids. V was cut by 1 base and J by 1 base, with 11 bases left in between. Germline V CDR1 and CDR2: SGHTA, FQGNSA. Per the original methods: Nucleated cell number was recorded as an estimate derived from reference gene primer amplification. The method was immunoSEQ multiplex PCR; TCRdb's version includes in-frame clones alone and lacks a portion of them. The V and J calls and the clone size are those of that table, but D and trimming were determined from the DNA. There are about 180,000 clones in the sample; about 80% occur only once, and 1.5% to 1.9% lies in the top ten.

The receptor was isolated from a human donor in a cohort sampled during active COVID-19. Sequenced: peripheral blood. The chain combines TRBV7-2 with TRBJ2-7, with D tentatively TRBD2 (6 bases). DNA of the CDR3: TGTGCCAGCAGCTTAGTCGGCGGGGCATCCTACGAGCAGTACTTC. It codes for CASSLVGGASYEQYF.